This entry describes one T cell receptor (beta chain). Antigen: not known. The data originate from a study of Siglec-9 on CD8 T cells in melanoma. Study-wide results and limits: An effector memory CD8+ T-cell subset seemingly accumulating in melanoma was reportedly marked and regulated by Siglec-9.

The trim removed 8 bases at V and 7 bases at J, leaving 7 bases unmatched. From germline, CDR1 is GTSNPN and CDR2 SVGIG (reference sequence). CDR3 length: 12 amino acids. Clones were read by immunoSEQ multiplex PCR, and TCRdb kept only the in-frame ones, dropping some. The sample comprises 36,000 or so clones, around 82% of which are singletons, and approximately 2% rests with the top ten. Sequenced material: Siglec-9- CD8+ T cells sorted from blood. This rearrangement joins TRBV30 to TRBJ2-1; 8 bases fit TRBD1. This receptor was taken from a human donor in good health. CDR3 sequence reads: CAGDDRGNEQFF. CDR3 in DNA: TGTGCCGGGGACGACAGGGGAAATGAGCAGTTCTTC.